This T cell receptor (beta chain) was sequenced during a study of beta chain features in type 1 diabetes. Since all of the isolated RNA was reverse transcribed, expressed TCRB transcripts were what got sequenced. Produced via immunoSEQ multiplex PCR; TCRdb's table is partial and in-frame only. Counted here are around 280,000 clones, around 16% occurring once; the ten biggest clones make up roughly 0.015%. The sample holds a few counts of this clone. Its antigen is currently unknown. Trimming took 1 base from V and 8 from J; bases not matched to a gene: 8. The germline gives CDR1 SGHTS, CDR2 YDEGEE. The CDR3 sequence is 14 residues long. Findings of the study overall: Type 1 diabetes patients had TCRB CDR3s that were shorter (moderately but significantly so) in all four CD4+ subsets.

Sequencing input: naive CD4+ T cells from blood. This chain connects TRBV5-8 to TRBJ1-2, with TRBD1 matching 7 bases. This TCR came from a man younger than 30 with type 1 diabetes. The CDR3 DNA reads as TGTGCCAGCAGCTTGCTCACAGGGGCTGGGGGCTACACCTTC. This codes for CASSLLTGAGGYTF.